Presented here are 15 T cell receptor beta chains from one specimen sequenced in a study of response to subunit inactivated influenza vaccine (dated by TCRdb to between 2018 and 2020). The time point label, read with the paper, signifies: 45 days after influenza vaccine administration. Libraries were built with RT-PCR. These reads were obtained on an Illumina HiSeq 2500. In-frame beta chains were kept once TCRdb had trimmed the public reads at Q25 with fastp and called clones with MiXCR. Each entry is one CDR3 protein sequence, shown with its most common DNA and genes. The sample table shows some 480,000 distinct CDR3 sequences, and over 9.5% are seen once. The ten largest make up roughly 12% of the sample. The sample here was PBMCs from blood, taken more than 35 days after vaccination. These receptors were obtained from a man aged 50-60 years who received an inactivated influenza vaccine. Donor details come from another sample of the same person, matched by shared clones.

The gene calls are TRBV7-3 and TRBJ2-7, with D possibly matching TRBD2 (6 bases). In germline, CDR1 is SGHTA, CDR2 FQGTGA. V lost 2 bases to trimming and J lost 3 bases, with 14 bases between them. This CDR3 has 15 residues. The CDR3 reads CASSLPSGPYYEQYF. The CDR3, as DNA: TGTGCCAGCAGCTTACCCAGCGGGCCCTACTACGAGCAGTACTTC. Full variable domain (remainder filled in from reference TRBV7-3 and TRBJ2-7): GAGVSQTPSNKVTEKGKYVELRCDPISGHTALYWYRQSLGQGPEFLIYFQGTGAADDSGLPNDRFFAVRPEGSVSTLKIQRTERGDSAVYLCASSLPSGPYYEQYFGPGTRLTVT.

The chain joins TRBV29-1 to TRBJ1-4; TRBD1 matches at 7 bases. Germline V lookup: CDR1 SQVTM, CDR2 ANQGSEA. Trimming at V came to 7 bases and at J to 6 bases, leaving 11 bases not matched to a gene. The CDR3 runs 14 residues. CDR3 loop: CSAKAGGGDEKLFF. CDR3 bases: TGCAGCGCAAAAGCGGGAGGGGGCGATGAAAAACTGTTTTTT. Full variable domain (rest looked up from reference TRBV29-1 and TRBJ1-4): SAVISQKPSRDICQRGTSLTIQCQVDSQVTMMFWYRQQPGQSLTLIATANQGSEATYESGFVIDKFPISRPNLTFSTLTVSNMSPEDSSIYLCSAKAGGGDEKLFFGSGTQLSVL.

The V call is TRBV5-1, the J call TRBJ2-5; tentatively, D is TRBD1 (6 bases). This CDR3 contains 15 residues. Germline V gene sequence: CDR1 SGHRS, CDR2 YFSETQ. V lost 1 base and J lost 0, with 10 bases in between. This chain's CDR3 is CASSLLGGYQETQYF. DNA for the CDR3: TGCGCCAGCAGCTTGCTAGGGGGATACCAAGAGACCCAGTACTTC.

This clonotype turned up a few times. This chain joins TRBV6-1 and TRBJ2-7, with D uncertain. The V end lost 5 bases, the J end lost 6 bases, and 14 bases lay between the germline ends. CDR1 is MNHNS and CDR2 is SASEGT in the germline V gene. There are 13 residues in the CDR3. In nucleotides, the CDR3 is TGTGCCAGCAGTTTGAGACGGTTTGGCGAGCAGTACTTC. Translated: CASSLRRFGEQYF.

In DNA, the CDR3 is TGTGCCAGCGGTTTGGGGGCGGGGTACACCGGGGAGCTGTTTTTT. Translation: CASGLGAGYTGELFF. J is TRBJ2-2 and V is TRBV2; tentatively, D is TRBD1 or TRBD2 (6 bases each). This CDR3 is built from 15 residues. Germline CDR1 reads SNHLY; CDR2 reads FYNNEI. The germline V and J ends were trimmed by 8 bases and 3 bases, with 16 bases remaining between them.

Of note for this clonotype: One end of the junction varies from germline; a read error may be responsible. V gene TRBV10-3 combines with J gene TRBJ2-1; D not certain. From germline, CDR1 is ENHRY and CDR2 SYGVKD. There are 15 residues in the CDR3. The CDR3 protein is CAISDVGLAYNDQFF. CDR3 nucleotides: TGTGCCATCAGTGACGTCGGGTTGGCCTACAATGATCAGTTCTTC.

This chain joins TRBV27 and TRBJ2-7; 7 bases map to TRBD2. V lost 1 base and J lost 5; bases outside the gene matches: 14. Germline lookup yields CDR1 MNHEY and CDR2 SMNVEV (reference sequence). This CDR3 is 17 amino acids long. The CDR3 coding sequence is TGTGCCAGCAGTTTATGGGTAACGGGGGACTACCCCCACGAGCAGTACTTC. This sequence encodes CASSLWVTGDYPHEQYF.

This clonotype was counted between two and nine times. This sequence joins TRBV5-1 and TRBJ1-2; D uncertain. Trimming took off 3 bases at V and 8 bases at J, with 11 bases between the two ends. Germline values: CDR1 SGHRS, CDR2 YFSETQ. The CDR3 is 12 amino acids. The CDR3 reads CASSSVNSGYTF. The CDR3 DNA reads as TGCGCCAGCAGCTCCGTAAATTCGGGCTACACCTTC.

V and J are TRBV11-1 and TRBJ2-1, with 9 bases lining up with TRBD2. CDR1 SGHAT and CDR2 FQDESV come from the germline V gene (reference sequence). The trim removed 1 base at V and 0 bases at J, leaving 16 bases unmatched. This CDR3 is 21 amino acids long. The CDR3 region is CASSLGWFASGKPYSYNEQFF. CDR3 sequence (DNA): TGTGCCAGCAGCTTAGGGTGGTTCGCTAGCGGGAAGCCATACTCCTACAATGAGCAGTTCTTC.

This clonotype showed up just a few times. This sequence joins TRBV7-8 and TRBJ2-2; 7 nucleotides line up with TRBD2. The V gene end was trimmed by 5 bases and the J gene end by 4 bases; junction bases not matched to a gene: 7. The CDR3 is 15 residues long. Germline V gene data show CDR1 as SGHVS and CDR2 as FQNEAQ. CDR3 sequence (DNA): TGTGCCAGCAGCATATCGAGCGGGGTCACCGGGGAGCTGTTTTTT. Amino acid sequence: CASSISSGVTGELFF.

The chain employs TRBV20-1 and TRBJ1-6; unclear D gene. Trimming took 0 bases from V and 0 from J, leaving 6 bases between them. The germline gives CDR1 DFQATT, CDR2 SNEGSKA (reference sequence). The CDR3 contains 15 residues. The chain's CDR3 is CSARDHSSYNSPLHF. The DNA for the CDR3 is TGCAGTGCTAGAGATCACAGCTCCTATAATTCACCCCTCCACTTT.

V is TRBV20-1 and J is TRBJ2-5, with no clear D. The germline V gene has CDR1 DFQATT and CDR2 SNEGSKA (reference sequence). Trimming shortened V by 3 bases and J by 5 bases, and 13 bases separated the two germline ends. The CDR3 runs to 13 residues. Here the CDR3 DNA reads TGCAGTGCTAGTCCGGCCTTGGGGGAGACCCAGTACTTC. Protein product: CSASPALGETQYF.

This chain connects TRBV14 to TRBJ2-1; tentative D call: TRBD1 (5 bases). The CDR3 sequence is 15 residues long. V lost 4 bases and J lost 0, with 10 bases in between. CDR1 SGHDN and CDR2 FVKESK come from the germline V gene. CDR3 amino acids: CASSRNQGSYNEQFF. In nucleotides, the CDR3 is TGTGCCAGCAGCCGAAATCAGGGCTCCTACAATGAGCAGTTCTTC.

In its sample, this clonotype was seen many times. The V call is TRBV6-1, the J call TRBJ2-3; 7 bases align to TRBD2. Germline values: CDR1 MNHNS, CDR2 SASEGT. J gave up 4 bases and V 7 bases, and 14 bases lay outside the gene matches. The CDR3 loop spans 16 amino acids. DNA for the CDR3: TGTGCCAGCACCAGCTTTTTGCGGGAGAACTCAGATACGCAGTATTTT. Translation gives CASTSFLRENSDTQYF.

This chain uses TRBV6-5 with TRBJ1-2; D unclear. CDR1 is MNHEY and CDR2 is SVGAGI in the germline V gene. Trimming removed 2 bases at V and 4 bases at J, with 8 bases between. This CDR3 spans 13 amino acids. The CDR3: CASSYGVVYGYTF. In DNA, the CDR3 is TGTGCCAGCAGTTACGGGGTCGTCTATGGCTACACCTTC.